These T cell receptor beta chains were read from a single sample in a study of blood T cell repertoires in COVID-19. The data were produced by immunoSEQ multiplex PCR, yet TCRdb's version contains in-frame clones alone and is incomplete. The sample holds 73,000 or so clones, about nine tenths seen once. Sequenced input: peripheral blood. Source of these receptors: a human donor with active COVID-19. The donor label of this sample is uncertain. Both conserved end residues are part of each CDR3. D genes are given only for firm matches. Clone size is shown for a subset of rows, as once, few, many or a class of expanded clone.

D gene	V gene	J gene	clone size	CDR3 DNA	CDR3 protein
TRBD1	TRBV28	TRBJ2-5	-	TGTGCCAGCAGTTCTCGGACAGGCCAAGAGACCCAGTACTTC	CASSSRTGQETQYF
-	TRBV10-3	TRBJ2-7	-	TGTGCCATCAGTGAATGGGACATTACCAGTGGCGAGCAGTACTTC	CAISEWDITSGEQYF
-	TRBV20-1	TRBJ2-1	-	TGCAGTTCCGGCCCAGGGAATGAGCAGTTCTTC	CSSGPGNEQFF
-	TRBV27	TRBJ2-3	-	TGTGCCAGCAGTTTCCTCCCCCAGGCAGATACGCAGTATTTT	CASSFLPQADTQYF
TRBD2	TRBV4-2	TRBJ2-1	-	TGTGCCAGCAGCCAAGTCGCCTCACCGGGACTAGCGGGCGTGGGCTCCTACAATGAGCAGTTCTTC	CASSQVASPGLAGVGSYNEQFF
-	TRBV11-3	TRBJ2-7	once	TGTGCCAGCAGCTTAGAACCCGGACAGGCGGGGGAGCAGTACTTC	CASSLEPGQAGEQYF
TRBD1	TRBV6-5	TRBJ1-5	-	TGTGCCAGCAGATCCACAGGGTTGGGACAGCAGCCCCAGCATTTT	CASRSTGLGQQPQHF
TRBD1	TRBV7-9	TRBJ1-1	-	TGTGCCAGCAGCCCAGGGACAGGCGGGACTGAAGCTTTCTTT	CASSPGTGGTEAFF
-	TRBV7-8	TRBJ2-3	-	TGTGCCAGCAGCCCCCACCGAGTTGAGGTGGGCACAGATACGCAGTATTTT	CASSPHRVEVGTDTQYF
TRBD2	TRBV7-9	TRBJ2-2	-	TGTGCCAGCAGCTTAGGGATAGCGGGAGCGAACACCGGGGAGCTGTTTTTT	CASSLGIAGANTGELFF
-	TRBV10-3	TRBJ1-1	-	TGTGCCATCAGTGAGTCGACGGGGGGCGCCGGCACTGAAGCTTTCTTT	CAISESTGGAGTEAFF
-	TRBV9	TRBJ2-5	-	TGTGCCAGCAGCGACGGCGGCGACCAAGAGACCCAGTACTTC	CASSDGGDQETQYF
TRBD2	TRBV19	TRBJ2-3	-	TGTGCCAGTAGTCCACGGGAGGGTACGCAGTATTTT	CASSPREGTQYF